Sequencing of this T cell receptor (beta chain) was carried out in a study of cytomegalovirus exposure and HLA in healthy donors. Study-level findings and limits: Donor immune exposure was known only as CMV serostatus. In a later analysis, productive TCRs from donors in an Asian-associated ancestry cluster reportedly carried fewer N-insertions than the cohort mean. Researchers reported in a later analysis that a missense DCLRE1C variant was tied to TCR beta V- and J-gene trimming.

CDR1 is LNHNV, CDR2 YYDKDF, per germline (reference sequence). This CDR3 comprises 15 residues. The V and J ends lost 3 bases and 0 bases respectively, with 6 bases between them. PCR primers comprised 60 Vbeta and 13 Jbeta primers. Sequencing was performed with immunoSEQ multiplex PCR; in TCRdb, only in-frame clones are kept and a portion is missing. The table has around 37,000 clones, roughly 82% seen once; the top ten hold over 9.5%. Details on this clone: Its antigen is not known.

The source material was PBMCs. This TCR was sampled from a woman under 30 in good health and CMV-seropositive. The rearrangement joins TRBV15 to TRBJ2-6; possible D gene TRBD2, 6 bases. CDR3 DNA sequence: TGTGCCACCAGCAGGGGGGGCTCTGGGGCCAACGTCCTGACTTTC. The encoded protein is CATSRGGSGANVLTF.